A single sample is the source of the 12 T cell receptor beta chains below, sequenced in a study of cytomegalovirus exposure and HLA in healthy donors. It was with 60 Vbeta and 13 Jbeta primers that the PCR ran. Using immunoSEQ multiplex PCR, the repertoire was profiled, and TCRdb retains in-frame clones only, with some absent. Among 100,000 to 120,000 clones listed, roughly 67% were seen once. The material sequenced was PBMCs. All receptors derive from a man between 18 and 35 years old in good health and CMV-seropositive.

The genes are TRBV4-1 and TRBJ1-6; 7 bases fit TRBD1. The CDR3 is 16 amino acids. The V gene end was trimmed by 4 bases and the J gene end by 5 bases; junction bases not matched to a gene: 8. Germline CDR1 is MGHRA and CDR2 is YSYEKL. This CDR3 reads CASSPEQGRNNSPLHF. CDR3 nucleotides: TGCGCCAGCAGCCCGGAACAGGGGCGAAATAATTCACCCCTCCACTTT.

This chain joins TRBV29-1 and TRBJ1-2; the D gene is possibly TRBD1 (5 bases). Germline CDR1 SQVTM, CDR2 ANQGSEA. CDR3 length: 12 amino acids. Trimming stripped 2 bases from V and 7 bases from J, with 11 bases between. The CDR3 reads CSVEQGGVGYTF. The CDR3, as DNA: TGCAGCGTTGAACAGGGCGGGGTTGGCTACACCTTC.

The chain recombines TRBV25-1 with TRBJ1-2, with 9 nucleotides matching TRBD1. The length of the CDR3 is 14 residues. Germline V gene data show CDR1 as MGHDK and CDR2 as SYGVNS. With V trimmed by 4 bases and J by 2 bases, 2 bases remained unmatched. CDR3 sequence (DNA): TGTGCCAGCAGTGCGGACAGGGGCAACTATGGCTACACCTTC. This gives the protein CASSADRGNYGYTF.

This chain connects TRBV18 to TRBJ1-4; no reliable D call. Trimming shortened V by 6 bases and J by 5 bases, and 10 bases separated the two germline ends. CDR3 length: 13 residues. Germline CDR1 is KGHSH and CDR2 is LQKENI. Written as DNA, the CDR3 is TGTGCCAGCTCTCCCTCCAGGAATGAAAAACTGTTTTTT. As protein: CASSPSRNEKLFF.

This chain's CDR3 is CASSLNRVRGEAFF. The CDR3 coding sequence is TGCGCCAGCAGTCTGAACAGGGTCCGGGGTGAAGCTTTCTTT. This rearrangement joins TRBV10-2 to TRBJ1-1; a possible D gene is TRBD1 (6 bases). The length of the CDR3 is 14 residues. The germline V gene has CDR1 WSHSY and CDR2 SAAADI. The V end was cut by 5 bases, the J end by 7 bases, with 17 bases between.

V and J are TRBV10-3 and TRBJ1-5; 8 positions agree with TRBD1. The V gene's germline CDR1 is ENHRY and CDR2 SYGVKD. The CDR3 has 17 residues. V lost 11 bases, J lost 3 bases, and 18 bases stayed unmatched. The CDR3: CALCCTGRTGNNQPQHF. As DNA, the CDR3 is TGTGCCCTTTGTTGTACGGGTAGGACAGGGAACAATCAGCCCCAGCATTTT.

The gene calls are TRBV13 and TRBJ1-1, with 7 bases lining up with TRBD1. Germline-derived CDR1 and CDR2 are PRHDT and FYEKMQ (reference sequence). The CDR3 covers 16 residues. With V trimmed by 5 bases and J by 3 bases, 12 bases remained unmatched. As DNA, the CDR3 is TGTGCCAGCAGCCAACCAGGGGGAAAGCTACACACTGAAGCTTTCTTT. It yields the protein CASSQPGGKLHTEAFF.

This clone ranks as medium-sized (0.01 to 0.1%). J is TRBJ2-5 and V is TRBV7-9, with TRBD1 identical over 8 bases. Germline CDR1 and CDR2: SEHNR and FQNEAQ (reference sequence). This CDR3 region has 17 residues. With V trimmed by 5 bases and J by 5 bases, 16 bases remained unmatched. Here the CDR3 reads CASSLLSSTGEGETQYF. CDR3 sequence (DNA): TGTGCCAGCAGCCTCTTAAGTTCGACAGGGGAAGGGGAGACCCAGTACTTC. Full variable domain (rest looked up from reference TRBV7-9 and TRBJ2-5): DTGVSQNPRHKITKRGQNVTFRCDPISEHNRLYWYRQTLGQGPEFLTYFQNEAQLEKSRLLSDRFSAERPKGSFSTLEIQRTEQGDSAMYLCASSLLSSTGEGETQYFGPGTRLLVL.

V is TRBV6-1 and J is TRBJ1-1; possible D gene TRBD1, 6 bases. Trimming pared 5 bases from V and 6 bases from J, leaving 10 bases between. This CDR3 region has 12 residues. Germline-derived CDR1 and CDR2 are MNHNS and SASEGT. CDR3 in amino acids: CASSIQGSEAFF. The CDR3 DNA follows: TGTGCCAGCAGTATACAGGGTTCTGAAGCTTTCTTT.

The V call is TRBV28, the J call TRBJ2-7, with D possibly TRBD2 on 5 matching bases. The ends were cut back, 5 bases at V and 4 bases at J, with 15 bases in the middle. The CDR3 loop spans 14 amino acids. In germline, CDR1 is MDHEN, CDR2 SYDVKM. CDR3 sequence: CASSPTEAPYEQYV. DNA of the CDR3: TGTGCCAGCAGTCCGACGGAGGCCCCATACGAGCAGTACGTC.

The chain is built from TRBV30 and TRBJ2-2; possible D gene TRBD1, 5 bases. V lost 2 bases and J lost 0, with 16 bases in between. The CDR3 spans 17 residues. Germline loops: CDR1 GTSNPN, CDR2 SVGIG (reference sequence). CDR3 loop: CAWSRGRVDANTGELFF. CDR3 coding DNA: TGTGCCTGGAGTAGGGGCAGGGTGGATGCGAACACCGGGGAGCTGTTTTTT. The variable domain in full, with the rest retrieved from reference TRBV30 and TRBJ2-2, is SQTIHQWPATLVQPVGSPLSLECTVEGTSNPNLYWYRQAAGRGLQLLFYSVGIGQISSEVPQNLSASRPQDRQFILSSKKLLLSDSGFYLCAWSRGRVDANTGELFFGEGSRLTVL.

The gene calls are TRBV5-1 and TRBJ2-1, with TRBD2 matching 14 bases. This CDR3 has 17 residues. The trim removed 4 bases at V and 4 bases at J, leaving 7 bases unmatched. Germline V gene data show CDR1 as SGHRS and CDR2 as YFSETQ. In DNA form, the CDR3 reads TGCGCCAGCAGCCGGGGGACTAGCGGGGGCTCGTACAATGAGCAGTTCTTC. Amino acids: CASSRGTSGGSYNEQFF.